This TCR beta chain derives from a study of blood T cells in healthy people across ages. The overall study: The template switching approach captured approximately one barcoded beta molecule for every two T cells.

CDR1 and CDR2 (germline): PRHDT, FYEKMQ (reference sequence). The CDR3 spans 17 residues. Study observations and caveats: Whereas aged donors had fewer naive CD4+ cells, long-lived donors had more of them and higher diversity.

Primers used in a second PCR of roughly 6 to 11 cycles were a sample-barcoded 5' primer and a J-beta primer mix. MiXCR was run by TCRdb on the 5' RACE reads, yielding one entry per CDR3 protein. The sample lists fewer than 2 million distinct CDR3 sequences, 30% to 40% occurring once. Each donor supplied 8 to 10 milliliters of peripheral blood. This clonotype was observed a few times. Its antigen is still unknown. This TCR was sampled from a human donor in good health. The J gene is TRBJ2-5, the V gene TRBV13, with 14 bases aligning to TRBD2. Near its end, the DNA agrees better with TRBJ2-7, so the J call may be wrong. The source material was blood. This chain's CDR3 is CASSLAPGLAGGGEQYF. CDR3 coding DNA: TGTGCCAGCAGCTTAGCCCCAGGACTAGCGGGGGGCGGCGAGCAGTACTTC.